This T cell receptor beta chain was retrieved from a study of patients and donors after allogeneic stem cell transplantation. This clonotype showed up just a few times. Germline lookup yields CDR1 MNHEY and CDR2 SVGAGI. Trimming at V came to 4 bases and at J to 5 bases, leaving 2 bases not matched to a gene. This CDR3 has 13 amino acids. TCRdb reanalysed the RT-PCR reads using MiXCR and keeps one entry per CDR3 protein. Among roughly 230,000 distinct CDR3 sequences listed, approximately 14% were seen once. Sequencing input: blood, either unsorted or a sorted T cell fraction (not recorded which). The chain carries TRBV6-5 and TRBJ1-5; TRBD1 matches at 7 bases. The clonotype comes from a human donor who was either an allogeneic HSCT recipient or a stem cell or donor lymphocyte infusion donor (not recorded which). It is not recorded whose cells these are; they may come from a transplant donor. The CDR3 nucleotides read TGTGCCAGCAGTTCACAGGGGCATCAGCCCCAGCATTTT. Its protein is CASSSQGHQPQHF.